Presented here are 15 T cell receptor beta chains from one specimen sequenced in a study of T cell repertoires in cytomegalovirus infection. TCRdb processed the reads anew with MiXCR; each CDR3 protein has one entry. Of approximately 730,000 distinct CDR3 sequences in the sample, about 28% were seen once. Their antigens are not known. Sequences were derived from cultured CD8+ T cells from PBMCs, sampled from culture after CMV antigen stimulation. Every receptor here comes from a human donor in good health (CMV status not recorded). Some clones in this sample may be carry-over from other donors' samples.

The J gene is TRBJ1-5, the V gene TRBV10-3; tentatively, D is TRBD1 (5 bases). CDR1 and CDR2 from the germline V gene are ENHRY and SYGVKD. With 0 bases removed from V and 6 bases from J, the gap between germline ends came to 9 bases. This CDR3 has 14 residues. The chain's CDR3 is CAISESMGPQPQHF. The CDR3 DNA sequence: TGTGCCATCAGTGAGTCGATGGGACCTCAGCCCCAGCATTTT.

Turning to this clonotype: Its ends do not fully match the called genes, so a read error is possible. The rearrangement links TRBV7-2 to TRBJ2-1; possibly TRBD1 for D (5 bases). Per germline, CDR1 SGHTA and CDR2 FQGNSA. The CDR3 extends over 15 amino acids. CDR3: CAGSLGVSAGDEQFF. For the CDR3, the DNA is TGTGCCGGCAGCTTAGGGGTCAGTGCAGGTGATGAGCAGTTCTTC.

The J gene is TRBJ2-7, the V gene TRBV7-2; 12 bases agree with TRBD2. Germline V gives CDR1 SGHTA, CDR2 FQGNSA. After removal of 4 bases from V and 2 bases from J, the junction contained 3 bases not matched to a gene. The CDR3 loop spans 15 amino acids. CDR3 residues: CASSYTSGGPYEQYF. The CDR3 DNA is TGTGCCAGCAGCTATACTAGCGGGGGGCCCTACGAGCAGTACTTC.

The table lists this clonotype with a few counts. Compared with germline, one end of the junction differs, possibly owing to a read error. This chain links TRBV19 with TRBJ1-1, with no clear D. The CDR3 runs 13 residues. CDR1 is LNHDA and CDR2 is SQIVND in the germline V gene (reference sequence). CDR3 nucleotide sequence: TGTGCCACCCCCGTTGAGGCACCCGGGGTAGTCAGCTTT. Translated, it gives CATPVEAPGVVSF.

The table lists this clonotype with many counts. The chain uses TRBV7-8 and TRBJ2-7, with D possibly being TRBD1 (5 bases). Deletions cut 1 base from V and 5 bases from J, with 6 bases between. The germline V gene has CDR1 SGHVS and CDR2 FQNEAQ. This CDR3 contains 12 residues. The DNA for the CDR3 is TGTGCCAGCAGCTTAGGGGGCGACGAGCAGTACGTC. Translating it yields CASSLGGDEQYV.

The V gene is TRBV6-1, the J gene TRBJ2-3; TRBD1 matches 8 bases. V was clipped by 6 bases and J by 3 bases; unmatched bases: 8. Germline V gene lookup returns CDR1 MNHNS and CDR2 SASEGT. The CDR3 runs to 15 residues. The CDR3 protein is CASRTGVSFTDTQYF. For the CDR3, the DNA is TGTGCCAGCAGGACAGGGGTTTCTTTTACAGATACGCAGTATTTT.

In this sample, this clonotype turned up many times. This chain uses TRBV7-6 with TRBJ1-1; TRBD1 matches at 10 bases. This CDR3 has 17 amino acids. From germline, CDR1 is SGHVS and CDR2 FNYEAQ. V gave up 2 bases and J gave up 4 bases; unmatched junction bases: 10. The CDR3 DNA follows: TGTGCCAGCAGCTTATTTGGGACAGGGGAAGTTGGCACTGAAGCTTTCTTT. This encodes CASSLFGTGEVGTEAFF.

The J gene is TRBJ2-5, the V gene TRBV7-1, with TRBD2 matching over 9 bases. TRBV7-1 is an open reading frame, and its role is uncertain. After removal of 5 bases from V and 5 bases from J, the junction contained 12 bases not matched to a gene. This CDR3 comprises 16 residues. This chain's CDR3 is CASSQKGGTSRETQYF. In DNA, the CDR3 is TGTGCCAGCAGCCAGAAAGGGGGGACTAGCAGGGAGACCCAGTACTTC.

This clonotype appeared a few times. The junction shows a germline mismatch at one end, possibly a read error. This chain links TRBV7-7 with TRBJ2-7; D is possibly TRBD2 (6 bases). CDR3 size: 15 residues. Looked up from germline, CDR1 is SSHAT and CDR2 is FNYEAQ (reference sequence). CDR3: CASSLVPGRSYEQYF. CDR3 in DNA: TGTGCTAGCAGCTTAGTCCCAGGGAGGTCGTACGAGCAGTACTTC.

This clonotype was detected only a few times. The chain is built from TRBV27 and TRBJ1-4; possibly TRBD1 for D (5 bases). Germline CDR1 MNHEY, CDR2 SMNVEV (reference sequence). V dropped 2 bases and J dropped 10 bases, with 20 bases sitting between them. The CDR3 runs 16 residues. As DNA, the CDR3 is TGTGCCAGCAGTTTAATTATAGGCCAGGGTTTCGGAAAACTGTTTTTT. It yields the protein CASSLIIGQGFGKLFF.

The CDR3 region is CASTKGPEEETQYF. The CDR3 coding sequence is TGTGCCAGCACCAAGGGGCCGGAGGAAGAGACCCAGTACTTC. The rearrangement joins TRBV28 to TRBJ2-5; D tentatively fits TRBD1 or TRBD2 (5 bases each). The CDR3 is 14 residues long. Germline lookup yields CDR1 MDHEN and CDR2 SYDVKM. V lost 7 bases to trimming and J lost 3 bases, with 15 bases between them.

This chain links TRBV15 with TRBJ1-5; D ambiguous. With 0 bases removed from V and 0 bases from J, the gap between germline ends came to 9 bases. The CDR3 has 16 amino acids. From germline, CDR1 is LNHNV and CDR2 YYDKDF (reference sequence). Here the CDR3 reads CATSRDTFGSNQPQHF. DNA of the CDR3: TGTGCCACCAGCAGAGATACGTTCGGTAGCAATCAGCCCCAGCATTTT. Drawing the rest from reference TRBV15 and TRBJ1-5, the complete variable domain is DAMVIQNPRYQVTQFGKPVTLSCSQTLNHNVMYWYQQKSSQAPKLLFHYYDKDFNNEADTPDNFQSRRPNTSFCFLDIRSPGLGDTAMYLCATSRDTFGSNQPQHFGDGTRLSIL.

This clonotype has more than one count but fewer than ten. The V gene is TRBV20-1, the J gene TRBJ1-2, with no clear D. Between the trimmed V and J ends, which lost 0 bases and 4 bases, there was a span of 15 bases. CDR1 is DFQATT, CDR2 SNEGSKA, per germline (reference sequence). The CDR3 has 15 amino acids. The CDR3 sequence: CSARDIGGDGYGYTF. CDR3 in DNA: TGCAGTGCTAGAGATATTGGCGGCGATGGCTATGGCTACACCTTC.

This chain joins TRBV5-6 and TRBJ1-2; the D is unclear. The germline V and J ends were trimmed by 2 bases and 1 base, with 6 bases remaining between them. CDR1 SGHDT and CDR2 YYEEEE come from the germline V gene. The CDR3 runs 13 residues. The CDR3 protein is CASSFPSNYGYTF. DNA of the CDR3: TGTGCCAGCAGCTTTCCGAGTAACTATGGCTACACCTTC.

This clonotype was observed a few times. This chain links TRBV11-2 with TRBJ2-7; the match to TRBD1 covers 9 bases. The V segment lost 1 base and the J segment 5 bases; nucleotides outside the gene matches: 6. Per the germline V gene, CDR1 is SGHAT and CDR2 is FQNNGV. This CDR3 region has 15 residues. Written as DNA, the CDR3 is TGTGCCAGCAGCTTAGCGGACAGGGGAGTAGACGAGCAGTACTTC. It codes for CASSLADRGVDEQYF.